The present TCR beta chain was sequenced within a study of T cell responses to AZD1222 COVID-19 vaccine. J lost 8 bases, V lost 1 base, and 10 bases had no gene match. Germline V gene data show CDR1 as SGHRS and CDR2 as YFSETQ. The CDR3 has 15 amino acids. Study outcomes and limitations: Vaccine-associated CD4 TCRs spanned spike, dominant at 160-218 and 743-854. Spike-specific TCRs gained breadth and depth after people received two AZD1222 doses.

Turning to this clone: The antigen remains unidentified.

The repertoire was sequenced with immunoSEQ multiplex PCR; TCRdb's copy has only in-frame clones and lacks some. The table records some 200,000 clones, 80% to 95% of them present only once. The TCR sequence derives from an adult who received the AZD1222 COVID-19 vaccine. This sequence joins TRBV5-1 and TRBJ1-2; 8 nucleotides agree with TRBD1. Source: peripheral blood, taken 28 days after the second AZD1222 dose. The CDR3 loop is CASSLRVTGVGGYTF. The CDR3, as DNA: TGCGCCAGCAGCTTGAGAGTGACAGGGGTGGGCGGCTACACCTTC.